This TCR beta chain was identified during a study of cytomegalovirus exposure and HLA in healthy donors. Study-wide points: Accurate prediction of HLA-A and HLA-B alleles (for most subjects) was reportedly achieved from TCR beta sequences.

Per the germline V gene, CDR1 is SGHTA and CDR2 is FQGNSA. The CDR3 covers 13 residues. V gave up 5 bases and J gave up 6 bases, with 14 bases separating them. This clone was seen a handful of times. Antigen: not known. A multiplex PCR was run with 60 Vbeta primers and 13 Jbeta primers. Libraries were prepared by immunoSEQ multiplex PCR; TCRdb keeps only in-frame clonotypes and omits some of them. Of about 150,000 clones listed, 65% to 90% are singletons. The V gene is TRBV7-2, the J gene TRBJ2-7, with D tentatively TRBD2 (5 bases). The specimen was PBMCs. The sequence was obtained from a woman between 45 and 65 years old in good health and CMV-seropositive. The CDR3 coding sequence is TGTGCCAGCAGCCGCCTCCCTAGCTTCGAGCAGTACTTC. Translated: CASSRLPSFEQYF.